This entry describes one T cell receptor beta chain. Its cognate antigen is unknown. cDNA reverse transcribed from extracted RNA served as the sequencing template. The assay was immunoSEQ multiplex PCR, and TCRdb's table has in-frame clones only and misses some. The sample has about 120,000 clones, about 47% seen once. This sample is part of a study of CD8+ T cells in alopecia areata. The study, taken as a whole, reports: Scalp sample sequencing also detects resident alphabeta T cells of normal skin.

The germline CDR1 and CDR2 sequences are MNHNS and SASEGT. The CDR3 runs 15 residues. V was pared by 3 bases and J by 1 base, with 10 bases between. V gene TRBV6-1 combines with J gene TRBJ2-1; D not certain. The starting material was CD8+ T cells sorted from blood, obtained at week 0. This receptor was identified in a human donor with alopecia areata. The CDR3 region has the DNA TGTGCCAGCAGTGACCTTCTGGGTTCCTACAATGAGCAGTTCTTC. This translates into CASSDLLGSYNEQFF.